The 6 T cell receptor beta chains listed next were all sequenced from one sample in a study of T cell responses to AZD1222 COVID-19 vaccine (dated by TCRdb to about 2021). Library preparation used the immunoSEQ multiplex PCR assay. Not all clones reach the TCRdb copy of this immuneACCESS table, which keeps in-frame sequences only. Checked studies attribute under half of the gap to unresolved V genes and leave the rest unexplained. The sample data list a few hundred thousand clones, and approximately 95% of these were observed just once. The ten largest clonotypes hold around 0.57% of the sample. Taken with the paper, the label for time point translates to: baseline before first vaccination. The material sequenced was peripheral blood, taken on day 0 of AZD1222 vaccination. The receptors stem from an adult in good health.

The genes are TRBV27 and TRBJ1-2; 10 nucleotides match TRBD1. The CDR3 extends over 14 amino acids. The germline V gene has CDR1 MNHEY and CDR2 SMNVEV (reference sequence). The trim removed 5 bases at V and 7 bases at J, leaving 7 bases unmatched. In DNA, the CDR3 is TGTGCCAGCAGTCCCTGGGACAGGGGAGGTGGCTACACCTTC. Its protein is CASSPWDRGGGYTF.

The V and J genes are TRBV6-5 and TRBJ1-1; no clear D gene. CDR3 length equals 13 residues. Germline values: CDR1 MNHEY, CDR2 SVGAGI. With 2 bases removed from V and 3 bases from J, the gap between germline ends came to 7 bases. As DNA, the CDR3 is TGTGCCAGCAGTTACACGGGTGACACTGAAGCTTTCTTT. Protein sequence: CASSYTGDTEAFF.

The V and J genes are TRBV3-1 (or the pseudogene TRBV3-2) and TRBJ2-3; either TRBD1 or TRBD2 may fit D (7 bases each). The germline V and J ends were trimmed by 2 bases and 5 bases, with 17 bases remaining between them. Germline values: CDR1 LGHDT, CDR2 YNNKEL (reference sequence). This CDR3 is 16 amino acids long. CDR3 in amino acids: CASSQWEGARGDTQYF. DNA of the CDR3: TGTGCCAGCAGCCAATGGGAGGGGGCCAGAGGAGATACGCAGTATTTT.

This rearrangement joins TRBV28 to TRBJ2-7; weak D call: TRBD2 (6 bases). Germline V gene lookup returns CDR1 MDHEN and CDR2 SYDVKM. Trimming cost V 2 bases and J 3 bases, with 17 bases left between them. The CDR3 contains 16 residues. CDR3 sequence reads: CASSLLLRGSIYEQYF. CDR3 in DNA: TGTGCCAGCAGTTTACTGCTCCGGGGGAGTATCTACGAGCAGTACTTC.

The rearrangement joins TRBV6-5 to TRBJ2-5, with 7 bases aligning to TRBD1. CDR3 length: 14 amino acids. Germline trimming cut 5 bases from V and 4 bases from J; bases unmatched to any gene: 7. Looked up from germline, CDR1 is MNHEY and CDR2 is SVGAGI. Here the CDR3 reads CASSPPGTAETQYF. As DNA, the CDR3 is TGTGCCAGCAGTCCACCAGGGACAGCAGAGACCCAGTACTTC.

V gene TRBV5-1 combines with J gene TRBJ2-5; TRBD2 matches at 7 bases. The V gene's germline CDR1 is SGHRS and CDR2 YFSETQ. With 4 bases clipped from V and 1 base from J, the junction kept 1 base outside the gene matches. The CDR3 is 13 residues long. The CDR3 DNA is TGCGCCAGCAGCCCGGGGGGCCAAGAGACCCAGTACTTC. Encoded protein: CASSPGGQETQYF.